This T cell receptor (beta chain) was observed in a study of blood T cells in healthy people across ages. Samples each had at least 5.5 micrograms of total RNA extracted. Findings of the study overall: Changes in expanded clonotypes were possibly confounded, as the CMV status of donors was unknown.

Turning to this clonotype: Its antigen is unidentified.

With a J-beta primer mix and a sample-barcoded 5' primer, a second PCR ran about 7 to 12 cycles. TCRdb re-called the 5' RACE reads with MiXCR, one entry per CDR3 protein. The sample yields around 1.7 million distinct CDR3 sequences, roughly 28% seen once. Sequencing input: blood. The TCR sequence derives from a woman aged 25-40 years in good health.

CDR3 loop: CASSSQTPTQYF. The DNA for the CDR3 is TGTGCCAGCAGTTCACAGACCCCGACCCAGTACTTC. The V and J genes are TRBV12-3 or TRBV12-4 and TRBJ2-5, with unresolved D. The V gene lost 4 bases and the J gene lost 7 bases, with 10 bases spanning the gap. The length of the CDR3 is 12 residues.